A single T cell receptor beta chain is shown here with its context. The antigen it binds to is not known. No base quality values were provided; no much bigger clone lies one nucleotide off. This sample is part of a study of OX40 agonist ivuxolimab in advanced cancers. For the wider study: The costimulatory receptor OX40 (CD134) was targeted by ivuxolimab, a fully human IgG2 agonistic monoclonal antibody. Intravenous ivuxolimab was administered to patients every 2 weeks at six dose levels: 0.01, 0.1, 0.3, 1.5, 3 and 10 mg/kg. Of the roughly 52 dose-escalation patients, hepatocellular carcinoma was present in approximately 20, melanoma in around 15, renal cell carcinoma in 9 and head and neck cancer in 9. In the dose-escalation cohort, roughly 82% of patients were male, and the mean age was approximately 60 years with a range of about 20 to 90. Patients were allowed to have had prior anti-PD-1, anti-PD-L1 or anti-CTLA-4 therapy, and around 40% of the dose-escalation patients had previously received checkpoint inhibitors. Partial responses occurred in three dose-escalation patients, of whom one had hepatocellular carcinoma and two had cutaneous melanoma. The purpose of peripheral TCRbeta sequencing was to test whether ivuxolimab changed TCR sequence diversity and led to clonal T-cell expansion. The paper describes the monotherapy dose-escalation part (N = 52 patients) of the phase I trial of ivuxolimab.

Study-level results and caveats: The antigen specificity of the clonally expanded peripheral T cells was not determined. At doses of 0.1 to 3.0 mg/kg, clonal expansion of both CD4+ and CD8+ T cells in blood was seen between baseline and week 6. In the 0.1-3.0 mg/kg groups, partial responders were among the patients with the lowest normalized peripheral clonal expansion, particularly in CD8+ T cells. On average, CD8+ T cells showed more expanded clones than CD4+ T cells after ivuxolimab. Low levels of normalized T-cell clonal expansion were also shown by some nonresponding patients.

The germline V gene gives CDR1 as SGHVS and CDR2 as FQNEAQ. For this chain, trimming is 1 base at the V end and 8 bases at the J end, and the number of junction bases without a gene match is 3. The CDR3 starts with the cysteine, ends with the phenylalanine, and has 14 residues. Only CDR3 DNA is held: 42 bases, read in frame from base 1. For sequencing of the TCRbeta CDR3 region, genomic DNA was extracted from the sorted cells. The immunoSEQ Assay was used for sequencing of TCRbeta CDR3 regions. This is the immuneACCESS table as TCRdb keeps it, with only in-frame sequences that have V and J called. A part of the clones is gone; compared with another copy, unresolved V genes explain less than half, and the rest is unexplained. The sample yields around 84,000 clones; less than 85% were counted once. Approximately 7% of the sample lies in the top ten. The trial excluded patients who had a history of autoimmune disease or were on systemic immunosuppression. In every dose cohort, peripheral blood was drawn for TCR sequencing at baseline, cycle 4 day 1, and cycle 7 day 1. The samples were taken from a phase I, first-in-human, multicenter, open-label dose-escalation trial of ivuxolimab. Adults with locally advanced or metastatic melanoma, renal cell carcinoma, hepatocellular carcinoma or head and neck squamous cell carcinoma were enrolled in the trial. CD4+ and CD8+ T cells were sorted separately from peripheral blood before TCR sequencing.

The rearrangement joined TRBV7-8 to TRBJ2-1, and TRBD2 matches 9 of the central bases. The sequences come from CD4+ or CD8+ T cells sorted from blood, collected in a trial of the OX40 agonist ivuxolimab. The TCR comes from an adult with an advanced solid tumor such as melanoma, head and neck, liver or kidney cancer. Here the CDR3 is given as CASSLERGAYEQFF. The DNA sequence follows: TGTGCCAGCAGCTTAGAGCGGGGGGCGTATGAGCAGTTCTTC.